The 4 T cell receptor beta chains below come from one sample, sequenced in a study of T cell clones after liver transplantation. Method: immunoSEQ multiplex PCR; TCRdb's copy keeps in-frame clones and lacks some. The table lists roughly 120,000 clones, 75% to 95% of them singletons. This sample comprised CD4+ T cells from blood, obtained 12 months after liver transplant. The receptors derive from a human patient who received a liver transplant. Part of the T cell pool may stem from the graft donor.

The J gene is TRBJ1-2, the V gene TRBV7-2; 7 bases fit TRBD1. V gave up 8 bases and J gave up 2 bases; unmatched junction bases: 8. The CDR3 runs 14 residues. Per germline, CDR1 SGHTA and CDR2 FQGNSA. The CDR3 region has the DNA TGTGCCAGCGAACTTCGCAGGGGGAACTATGGCTACACCTTC. This sequence encodes CASELRRGNYGYTF.

This clone was found a few times. This chain uses TRBV5-4 with TRBJ2-5, with D hard to call. Deletions cut 1 base from V and 3 bases from J, with 7 bases between. The CDR3 is 13 residues long. The germline gives CDR1 SGHNT, CDR2 YYREEE (reference sequence). Written as DNA, the CDR3 is TGTGCCAGCAGCTTGCCTGGCAAAGAGACCCAGTACTTC. It codes for CASSLPGKETQYF.

The chain has TRBV7-2 and TRBJ1-1, with TRBD1 as a possible D gene (5 bases). Trimming cost V 5 bases and J 4 bases, with 11 bases left between them. Germline V gives CDR1 SGHTA, CDR2 FQGNSA. The CDR3 is 13 amino acids. The CDR3 DNA reads as TGTGCCAGCAGCCGCCGGGGGAGCACTGAAGCTTTCTTT. It codes for CASSRRGSTEAFF.

The genes are TRBV15 and TRBJ1-1; perhaps TRBD1 as D (5 bases). This CDR3 spans 16 amino acids. Looked up from germline, CDR1 is LNHNV and CDR2 is YYDKDF (reference sequence). Trimming removed 2 bases at V and 6 bases at J, with 19 bases between. Here the CDR3 DNA reads TGTGCCACCAGCAGACGGGTCGGGACCCTCCGGCCTGAAGCTTTCTTT. Translating it yields CATSRRVGTLRPEAFF.